The clone carrying this T cell receptor (beta chain) showed up just a few times. Libraries were prepared by immunoSEQ multiplex PCR; TCRdb keeps only in-frame clonotypes and omits some of them. The table includes 100,000 to 150,000 clones, around 85% detected once. The data belong to a study of T cell responses to AZD1222 COVID-19 vaccine. V gave up 4 bases and J gave up 7 bases; unmatched junction bases: 6. The length of the CDR3 is 13 residues. The starting material was peripheral blood, obtained on day 0 of AZD1222 vaccination. This clonotype originated in an adult in good health. The chain recombines TRBV12-3 or TRBV12-4 with TRBJ2-7, with 8 bases lining up with TRBD1. As DNA, the CDR3 is TGTGCCAGCAGTTCCGGGACAGGACGGGAGCAGTACTTC. Encoded protein: CASSSGTGREQYF.